A single sample gave rise to the 8 T cell receptor beta chains below, sequenced in a study of siplizumab effects on memory and regulatory T cells. The assay was immunoSEQ multiplex PCR, and TCRdb's table has in-frame clones only and misses some. The sample carries roughly 120,000 clones, approximately 94% recorded once. The source material was non-Treg CD4+ T cells sorted from blood. Every receptor here comes from a human donor in good health.

The rearrangement joins TRBV27 to TRBJ2-5; 9 bases fit TRBD1. Germline lookup yields CDR1 MNHEY and CDR2 SMNVEV (reference sequence). The CDR3 consists of 16 residues. V dropped 8 bases and J dropped 7; count of bases not matched to a gene: 17. The CDR3 loop reads CASQRGTGPYLGTQYF. The CDR3 coding sequence is TGTGCCAGCCAACGTGGGACAGGGCCCTACCTAGGGACCCAGTACTTC.

The chain couples TRBV15 to TRBJ2-3; D might be TRBD2 (5 bases). Germline lookup yields CDR1 LNHNV and CDR2 YYDKDF (reference sequence). Trimming pared 1 base from V and 11 bases from J, leaving 13 bases between. This CDR3 has 13 residues. The CDR3 protein is CATSRGLNEGQYF. The CDR3 DNA reads as TGTGCCACCAGCAGAGGTTTGAATGAGGGGCAGTATTTT.

The J gene is TRBJ1-2, the V gene TRBV29-1; D is unclear. Germline V gene lookup returns CDR1 SQVTM and CDR2 ANQGSEA. This CDR3 contains 15 residues. Trimming left V 4 bases short and J 1 base short, with 16 bases between. CDR3 protein: CSVGPRQSLNYGYTF. The DNA of the CDR3 is TGCAGCGTTGGCCCCAGGCAGTCACTTAACTATGGCTACACCTTC.

This chain connects TRBV2 to TRBJ1-2, with 12 nucleotides matching TRBD1. The CDR3 is 14 residues long. Germline V gene lookup returns CDR1 SNHLY and CDR2 FYNNEI. J was trimmed by 6 bases and V by 6 bases; bases with no gene match: 5. This chain's CDR3 is CASSTGTGGNGYTF. CDR3 coding DNA: TGTGCCAGCAGCACCGGGACAGGGGGCAATGGCTACACCTTC.

This rearrangement joins TRBV9 to TRBJ1-6; D not resolved. This CDR3 spans 13 amino acids. V lost 0 bases and J 10 bases, leaving 8 bases between the germline ends. Germline-derived CDR1 and CDR2 are SGDLS and YYNGEE. Here the CDR3 reads CASSVEKQSPLHF. The CDR3, as DNA: TGTGCCAGCAGCGTAGAGAAGCAATCACCCCTCCACTTT.

The chain uses TRBV6-1 and TRBJ1-5; possibly TRBD1 for D (5 bases). The CDR3 totals 15 residues. V gave up 8 bases and J gave up 3 bases, with 17 bases separating them. Germline assignment: CDR1 MNHNS and CDR2 SASEGT. CDR3 nucleotide sequence: TGTGCCAGCGTTCCTGGAGGGGCCACCAATCAGCCCCAGCATTTT. Translating gives CASVPGGATNQPQHF.

The chain is built from TRBV7-7 and TRBJ2-2, with TRBD1 identical over 9 bases. There are 16 residues in the CDR3. The J segment lost 4 bases and the V segment lost 5 bases, leaving 8 bases of the junction unmatched. Germline values: CDR1 SSHAT, CDR2 FNYEAQ (reference sequence). The CDR3 sequence: CASSASGTGTTGELFF. The CDR3 bases are TGTGCCAGCAGCGCTTCCGGGACAGGGACCACCGGGGAGCTGTTTTTT.

The chain employs TRBV2 and TRBJ2-2; perhaps TRBD2 as D (5 bases). The CDR3 is made up of 14 amino acids. V was pared by 6 bases and J by 1 base, with 9 bases between. CDR1 is SNHLY and CDR2 is FYNNEI in the germline V gene. The CDR3 DNA reads TGTGCCAGCAGGCCTAGCTTGAACACCGGGGAGCTGTTTTTT. This codes for CASRPSLNTGELFF.